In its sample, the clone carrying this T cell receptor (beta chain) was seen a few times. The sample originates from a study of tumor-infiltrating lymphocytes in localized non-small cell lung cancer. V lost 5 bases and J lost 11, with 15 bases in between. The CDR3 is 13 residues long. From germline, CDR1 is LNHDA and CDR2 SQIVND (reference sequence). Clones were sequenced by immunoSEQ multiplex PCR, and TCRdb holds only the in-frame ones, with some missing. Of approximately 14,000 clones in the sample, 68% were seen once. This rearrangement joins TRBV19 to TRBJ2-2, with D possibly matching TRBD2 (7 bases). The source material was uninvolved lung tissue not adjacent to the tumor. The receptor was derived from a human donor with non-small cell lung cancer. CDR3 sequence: CASSLRRGGELFF. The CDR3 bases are TGTGCCAGTAGTCTCCGGAGGGGGGGAGAGCTGTTTTTT.